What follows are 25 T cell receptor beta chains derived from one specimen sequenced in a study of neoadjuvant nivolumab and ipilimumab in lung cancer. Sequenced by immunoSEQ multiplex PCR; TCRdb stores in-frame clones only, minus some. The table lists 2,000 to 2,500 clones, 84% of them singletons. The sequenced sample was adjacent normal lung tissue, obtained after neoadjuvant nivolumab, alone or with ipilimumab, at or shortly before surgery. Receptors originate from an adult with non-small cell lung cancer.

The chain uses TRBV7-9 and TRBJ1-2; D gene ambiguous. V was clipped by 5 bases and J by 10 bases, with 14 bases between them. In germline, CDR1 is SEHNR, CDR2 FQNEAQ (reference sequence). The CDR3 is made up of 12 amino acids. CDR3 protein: CASSPTDAPYTF. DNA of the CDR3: TGTGCCAGCAGCCCCACGGACGCCCCCTACACCTTC.

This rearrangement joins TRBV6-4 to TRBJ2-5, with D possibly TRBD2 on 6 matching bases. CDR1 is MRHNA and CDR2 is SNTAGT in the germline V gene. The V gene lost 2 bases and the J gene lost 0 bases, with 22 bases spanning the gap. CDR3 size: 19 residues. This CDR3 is CASSDDPVGWAGNQETQYF. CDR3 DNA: TGTGCCAGCAGTGACGATCCGGTGGGTTGGGCGGGAAACCAAGAGACCCAGTACTTC.

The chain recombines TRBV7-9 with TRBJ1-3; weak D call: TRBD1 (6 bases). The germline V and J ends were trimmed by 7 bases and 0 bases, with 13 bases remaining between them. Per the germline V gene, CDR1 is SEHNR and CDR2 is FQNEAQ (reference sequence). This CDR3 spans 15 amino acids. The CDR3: CASTRDTSSGNTIYF. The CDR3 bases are TGTGCCAGCACCCGGGACACTAGCTCTGGAAACACCATATATTTT.

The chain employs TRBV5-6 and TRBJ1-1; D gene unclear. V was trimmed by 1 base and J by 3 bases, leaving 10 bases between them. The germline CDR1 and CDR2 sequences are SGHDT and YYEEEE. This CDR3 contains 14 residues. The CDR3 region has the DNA TGTGCCAGCAGCTTGACGGGGTGGGACACTGAAGCTTTCTTT. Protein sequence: CASSLTGWDTEAFF.

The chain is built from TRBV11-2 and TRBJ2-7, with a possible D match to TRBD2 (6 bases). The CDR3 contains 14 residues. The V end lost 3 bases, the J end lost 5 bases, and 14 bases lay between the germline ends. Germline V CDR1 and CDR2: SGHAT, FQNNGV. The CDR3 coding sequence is TGTGCCAGCAGCTTGGACTACCGTCCGGACGAGCAGTACTTC. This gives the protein CASSLDYRPDEQYF.

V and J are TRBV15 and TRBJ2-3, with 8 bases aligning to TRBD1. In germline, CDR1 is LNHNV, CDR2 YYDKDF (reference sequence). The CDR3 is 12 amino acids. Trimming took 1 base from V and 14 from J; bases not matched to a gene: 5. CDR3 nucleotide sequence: TGTGCCACCAGCAGAGGACAGGGGATGTGGTATTTT. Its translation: CATSRGQGMWYF.

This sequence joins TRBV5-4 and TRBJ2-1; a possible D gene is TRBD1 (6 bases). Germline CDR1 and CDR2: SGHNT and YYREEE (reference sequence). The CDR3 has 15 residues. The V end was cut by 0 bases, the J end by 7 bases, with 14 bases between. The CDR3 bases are TGTGCCAGCAGCTTGGCCGTGGGCAGGGGTAATGAGCAGTTCTTC. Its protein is CASSLAVGRGNEQFF. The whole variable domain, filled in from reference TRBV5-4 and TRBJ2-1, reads ETGVTQSPTHLIKTRGQQVTLRCSSQSGHNTVSWYQQALGQGPQFIFQYYREEENGRGNFPPRFSGLQFPNYSSELNVNALELDDSALYLCASSLAVGRGNEQFFGPGTRLTVL.

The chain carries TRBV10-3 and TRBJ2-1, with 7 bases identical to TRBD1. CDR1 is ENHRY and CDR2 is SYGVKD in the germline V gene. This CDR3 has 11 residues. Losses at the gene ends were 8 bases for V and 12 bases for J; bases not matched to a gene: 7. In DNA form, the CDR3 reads TGTGCCATCGGGACAGAAATAGGGCAGTTCTTC. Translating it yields CAIGTEIGQFF.

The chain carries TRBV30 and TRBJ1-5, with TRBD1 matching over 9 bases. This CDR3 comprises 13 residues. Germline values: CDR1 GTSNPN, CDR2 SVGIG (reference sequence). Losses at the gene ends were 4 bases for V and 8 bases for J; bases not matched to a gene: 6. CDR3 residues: CAWTRDRDKPQHF. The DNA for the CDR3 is TGTGCCTGGACTAGGGACAGGGATAAGCCCCAGCATTTT.

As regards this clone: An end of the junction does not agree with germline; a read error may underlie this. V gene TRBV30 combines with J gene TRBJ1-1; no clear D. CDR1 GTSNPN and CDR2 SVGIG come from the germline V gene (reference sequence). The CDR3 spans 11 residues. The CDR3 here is CSWSEATEAFF. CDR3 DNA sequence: TGTTCCTGGAGTGAAGCAACTGAAGCTTTCTTT.

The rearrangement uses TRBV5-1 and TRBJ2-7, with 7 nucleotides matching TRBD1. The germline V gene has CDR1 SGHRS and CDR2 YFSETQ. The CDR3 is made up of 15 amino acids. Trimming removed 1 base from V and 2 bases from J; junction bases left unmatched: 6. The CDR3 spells CASSLLGTATYEQYF. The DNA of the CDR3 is TGCGCCAGCAGCTTGCTTGGGACAGCGACCTACGAGCAGTACTTC.

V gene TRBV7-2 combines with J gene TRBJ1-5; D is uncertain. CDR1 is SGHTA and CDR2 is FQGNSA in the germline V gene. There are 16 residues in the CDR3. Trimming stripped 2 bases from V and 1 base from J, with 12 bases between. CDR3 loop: CASSLNPAGSNQPQHF. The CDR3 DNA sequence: TGTGCCAGCAGCTTAAATCCGGCTGGGAGCAATCAGCCCCAGCATTTT.

CDR3 amino acids: CASSRGPDYNEQFF. CDR3 bases: TGTGCCAGCAGCCGGGGGCCCGACTACAATGAGCAGTTCTTC. The chain recombines TRBV7-3 with TRBJ2-1; D possibly matches TRBD1 or TRBD2 (6 bases each). The germline V gene encodes CDR1 SGHTA and CDR2 FQGTGA. The CDR3 runs to 14 residues. The V end lost 5 bases, the J end lost 3 bases, and 11 bases lay between the germline ends.

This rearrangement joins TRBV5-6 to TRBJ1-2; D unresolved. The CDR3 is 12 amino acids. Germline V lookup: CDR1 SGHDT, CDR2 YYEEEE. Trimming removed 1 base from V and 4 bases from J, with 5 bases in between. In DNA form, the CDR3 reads TGTGCCAGCAGCTTGCGAGTCTATGGCTACACCTTC. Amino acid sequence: CASSLRVYGYTF.

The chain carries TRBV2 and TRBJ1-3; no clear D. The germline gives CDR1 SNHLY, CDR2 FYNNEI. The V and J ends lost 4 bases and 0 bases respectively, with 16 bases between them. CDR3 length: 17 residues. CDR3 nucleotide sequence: TGTGCCAGCAGTGCGGTCGGGGTTTACTTCTCTGGAAACACCATATATTTT. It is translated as CASSAVGVYFSGNTIYF.

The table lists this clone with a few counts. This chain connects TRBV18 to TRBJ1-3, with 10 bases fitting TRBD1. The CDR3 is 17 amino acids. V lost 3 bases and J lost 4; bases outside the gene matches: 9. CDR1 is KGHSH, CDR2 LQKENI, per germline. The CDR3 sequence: CASSPLPGQGRGNTIYF. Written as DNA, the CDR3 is TGTGCCAGCTCACCTCTTCCGGGACAGGGGCGAGGAAACACCATATATTTT.

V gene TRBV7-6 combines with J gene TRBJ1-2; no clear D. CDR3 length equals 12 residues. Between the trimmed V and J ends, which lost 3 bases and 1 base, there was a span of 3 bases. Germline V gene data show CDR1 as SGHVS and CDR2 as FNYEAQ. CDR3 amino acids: CASSFLNYGYTF. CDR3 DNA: TGTGCCAGCAGCTTCCTTAACTATGGCTACACCTTC.

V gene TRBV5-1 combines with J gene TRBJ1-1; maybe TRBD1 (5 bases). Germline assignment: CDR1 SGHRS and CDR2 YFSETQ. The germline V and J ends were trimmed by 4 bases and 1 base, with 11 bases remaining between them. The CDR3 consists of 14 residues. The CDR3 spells CASSISGQNTEAFF. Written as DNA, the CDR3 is TGCGCCAGCAGCATTAGCGGACAGAACACTGAAGCTTTCTTT.

The CDR3 nucleotides are TGTGCCAGCAGCCCACCGGGACAGGGGACAATTAATGAAAAACTGTTTTTT. Its translation: CASSPPGQGTINEKLFF. The chain employs TRBV7-9 and TRBJ1-4, with 10 bases lining up with TRBD1. Germline CDR1 and CDR2: SEHNR and FQNEAQ (reference sequence). V shed 5 bases, J shed 4 bases, and the junction held 10 bases outside the gene matches. The length of the CDR3 is 17 residues.

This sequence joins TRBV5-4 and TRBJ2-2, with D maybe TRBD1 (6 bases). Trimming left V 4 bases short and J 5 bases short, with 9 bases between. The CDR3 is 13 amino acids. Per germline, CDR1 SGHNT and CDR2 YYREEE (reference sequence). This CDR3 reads CASSDTGTGELFF. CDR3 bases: TGTGCCAGCAGCGATACAGGGACCGGGGAGCTGTTTTTT.

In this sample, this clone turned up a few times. CDR3 DNA sequence: TGTGCCAGCTCACCTCGGGGGGTCCACGCCGCGAACACCGGGGAGCTGTTTTTT. Amino acid sequence: CASSPRGVHAANTGELFF. This sequence joins TRBV18 and TRBJ2-2, with 7 bases that match TRBD2. The germline V gene has CDR1 KGHSH and CDR2 LQKENI. The CDR3 contains 18 residues. With 3 bases clipped from V and 0 bases from J, the junction kept 10 bases outside the gene matches.

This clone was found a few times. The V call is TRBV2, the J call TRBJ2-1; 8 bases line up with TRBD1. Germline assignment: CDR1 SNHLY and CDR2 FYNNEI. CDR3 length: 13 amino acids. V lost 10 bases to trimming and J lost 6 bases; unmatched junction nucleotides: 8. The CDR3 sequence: CATVAGGGNEQFF. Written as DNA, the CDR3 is TGTGCCACCGTAGCAGGGGGCGGCAATGAGCAGTTCTTC.

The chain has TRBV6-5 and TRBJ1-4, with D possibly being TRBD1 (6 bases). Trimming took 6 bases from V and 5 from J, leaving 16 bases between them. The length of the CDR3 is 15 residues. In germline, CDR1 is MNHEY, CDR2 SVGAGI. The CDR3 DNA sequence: TGTGCCAGCAGGGTTACGTCAGGGGAAAATGAAAAACTGTTTTTT. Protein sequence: CASRVTSGENEKLFF.

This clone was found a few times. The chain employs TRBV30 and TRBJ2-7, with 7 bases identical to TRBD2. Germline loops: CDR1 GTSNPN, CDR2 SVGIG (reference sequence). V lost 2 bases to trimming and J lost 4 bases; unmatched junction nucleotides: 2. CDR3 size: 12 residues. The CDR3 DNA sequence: TGTGCCTGGAGTCTAGCGGAATACGAGCAGTACTTC. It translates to CAWSLAEYEQYF.

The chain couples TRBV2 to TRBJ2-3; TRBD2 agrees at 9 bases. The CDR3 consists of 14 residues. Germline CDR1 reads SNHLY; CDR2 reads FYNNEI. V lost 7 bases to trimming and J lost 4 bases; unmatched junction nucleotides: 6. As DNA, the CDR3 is TGTGCCAGCATAAAGCGGGAGGTGTCAGATACGCAGTATTTT. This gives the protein CASIKREVSDTQYF.